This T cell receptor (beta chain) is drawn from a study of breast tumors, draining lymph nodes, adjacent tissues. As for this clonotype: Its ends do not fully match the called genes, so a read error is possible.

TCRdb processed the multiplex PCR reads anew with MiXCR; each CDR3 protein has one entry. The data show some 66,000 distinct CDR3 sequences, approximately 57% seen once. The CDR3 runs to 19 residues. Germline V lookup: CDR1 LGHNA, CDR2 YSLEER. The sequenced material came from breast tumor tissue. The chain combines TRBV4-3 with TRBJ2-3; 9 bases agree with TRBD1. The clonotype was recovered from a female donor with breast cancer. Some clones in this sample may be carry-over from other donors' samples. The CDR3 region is CASSHPTRPGQGRTDTQYF. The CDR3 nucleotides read TGCGCCAGCAGCCATCCTACCCGGCCGGGACAGGGCAGAACAGATACGCAGTACTTT.